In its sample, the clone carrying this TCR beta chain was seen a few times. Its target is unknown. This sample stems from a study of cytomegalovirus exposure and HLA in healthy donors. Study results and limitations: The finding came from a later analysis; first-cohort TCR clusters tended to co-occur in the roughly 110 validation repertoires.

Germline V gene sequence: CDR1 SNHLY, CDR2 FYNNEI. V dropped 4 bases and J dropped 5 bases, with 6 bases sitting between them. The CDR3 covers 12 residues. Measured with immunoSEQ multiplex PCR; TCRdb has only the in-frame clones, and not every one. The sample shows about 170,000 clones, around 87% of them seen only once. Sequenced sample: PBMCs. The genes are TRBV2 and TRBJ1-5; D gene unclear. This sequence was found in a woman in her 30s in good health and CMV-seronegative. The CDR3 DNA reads TGTGCCAGCAGTGGTTTAGATCAGCCCCAGCATTTT. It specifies CASSGLDQPQHF.